This T cell receptor beta chain appears in the sequencing data of a study of Graves' ophthalmopathy and Graves' hyperthyroidism. RNA transcripts provided the template for amplifying TCR beta CDR3 regions. An opening RT-PCR round employed HTBI primers and preceded a second-round multiplex PCR. TCRdb redid the calling of the multiplex PCR reads with MiXCR, one entry per CDR3 protein. The sample has 200,000 to 250,000 distinct CDR3 sequences, roughly a fifth seen once. As for this clonotype: An end of the junction does not agree with germline; a read error may underlie this.

The CDR3 loop spans 16 amino acids. The specimen was peripheral blood. This sequence was found in a woman aged 50 to 65 with Graves' ophthalmopathy. The V and J genes are TRBV12-3 or TRBV12-4 and TRBJ1-5, with D possibly matching TRBD1 (5 bases). CDR3 nucleotide sequence: TGTGCCAGCAGTTTAGGAGGATCTAGGGGAGGTCAGCCCCAGCCTTTT. As protein: CASSLGGSRGGQPQPF.